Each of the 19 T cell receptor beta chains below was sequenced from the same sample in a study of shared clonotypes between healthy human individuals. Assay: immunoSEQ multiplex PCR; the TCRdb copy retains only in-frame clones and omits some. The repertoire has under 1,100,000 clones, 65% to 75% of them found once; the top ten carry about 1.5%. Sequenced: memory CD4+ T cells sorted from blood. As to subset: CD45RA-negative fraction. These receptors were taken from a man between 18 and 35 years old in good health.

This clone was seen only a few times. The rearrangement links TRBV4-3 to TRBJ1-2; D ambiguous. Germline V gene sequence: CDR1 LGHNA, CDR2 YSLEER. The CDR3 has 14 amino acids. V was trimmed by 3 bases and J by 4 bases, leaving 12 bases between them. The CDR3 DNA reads TGCGCCAGCAGCCACGATCTCGGTCCCTATGGCTACACCTTC. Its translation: CASSHDLGPYGYTF.

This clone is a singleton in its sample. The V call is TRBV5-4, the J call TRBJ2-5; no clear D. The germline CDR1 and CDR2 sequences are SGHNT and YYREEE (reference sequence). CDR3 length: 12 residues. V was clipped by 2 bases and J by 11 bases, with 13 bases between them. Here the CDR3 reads CASSLDRLEQYF. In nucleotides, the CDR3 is TGTGCCAGCAGCTTAGACCGCCTGGAGCAGTACTTC.

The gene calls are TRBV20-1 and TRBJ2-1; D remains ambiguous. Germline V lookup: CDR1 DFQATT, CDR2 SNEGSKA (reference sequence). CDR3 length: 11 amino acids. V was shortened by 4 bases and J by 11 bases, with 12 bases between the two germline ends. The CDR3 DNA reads TGCAGTGCTATAGACTCCCCCCAGCAGTTCTTC. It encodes CSAIDSPQQFF.

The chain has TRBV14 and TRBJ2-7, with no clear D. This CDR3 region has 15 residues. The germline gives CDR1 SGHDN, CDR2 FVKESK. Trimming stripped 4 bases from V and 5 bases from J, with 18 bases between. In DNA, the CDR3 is TGTGCCAGCAGCCCCAGGAGTCCTACGTCGGACGAGCAGTACTTC. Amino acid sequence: CASSPRSPTSDEQYF.

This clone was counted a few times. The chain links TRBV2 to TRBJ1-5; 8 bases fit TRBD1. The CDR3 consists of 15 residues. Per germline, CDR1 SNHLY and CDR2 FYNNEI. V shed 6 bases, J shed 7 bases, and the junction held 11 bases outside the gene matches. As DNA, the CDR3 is TGTGCCAGCAGGCTGGACAGGGAGTTCGAGCAGCCCCAGCATTTT. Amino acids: CASRLDREFEQPQHF.

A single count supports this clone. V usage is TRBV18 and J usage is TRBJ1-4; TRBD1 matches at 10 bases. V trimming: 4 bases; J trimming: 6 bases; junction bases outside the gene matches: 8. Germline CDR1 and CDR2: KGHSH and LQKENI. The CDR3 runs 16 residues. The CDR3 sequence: CASSRTTGTGDEKLFF. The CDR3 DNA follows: TGTGCCAGCTCACGAACAACCGGGACAGGGGATGAAAAACTGTTTTTT.

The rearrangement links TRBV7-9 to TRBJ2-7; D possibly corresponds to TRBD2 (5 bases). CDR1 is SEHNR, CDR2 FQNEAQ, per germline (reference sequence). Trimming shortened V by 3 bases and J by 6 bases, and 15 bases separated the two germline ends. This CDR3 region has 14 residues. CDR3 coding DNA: TGTGCCAGCAGCTTTTTCTCAGAGGCGGGCGAGCAGTACTTC. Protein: CASSFFSEAGEQYF.

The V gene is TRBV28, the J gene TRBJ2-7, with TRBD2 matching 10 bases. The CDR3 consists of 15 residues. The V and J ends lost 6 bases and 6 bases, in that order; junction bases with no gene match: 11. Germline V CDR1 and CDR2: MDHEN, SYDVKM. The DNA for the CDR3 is TGTGCCAGCAGCCCCCTCCGACTAGCGGGTGGCGAGCAGTACTTC. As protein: CASSPLRLAGGEQYF.

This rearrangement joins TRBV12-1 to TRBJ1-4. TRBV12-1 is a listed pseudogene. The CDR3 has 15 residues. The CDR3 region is CASSFLRRINEKLFF. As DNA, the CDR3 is TGTGCCAGCAGCTTTTTGAGGCGGATTAATGAAAAACTGTTTTTT.

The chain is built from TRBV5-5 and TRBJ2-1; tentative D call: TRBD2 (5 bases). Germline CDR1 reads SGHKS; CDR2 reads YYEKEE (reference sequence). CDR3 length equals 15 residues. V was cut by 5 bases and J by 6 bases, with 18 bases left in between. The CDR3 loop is CASRGARSPTNEQFF. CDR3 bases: TGTGCCAGCAGGGGAGCGAGATCGCCAACCAATGAGCAGTTCTTC.

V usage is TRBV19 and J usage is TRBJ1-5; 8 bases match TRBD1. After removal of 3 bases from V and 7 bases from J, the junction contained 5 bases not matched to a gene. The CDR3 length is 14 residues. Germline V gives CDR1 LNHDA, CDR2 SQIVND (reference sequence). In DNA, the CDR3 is TGTGCCAGTAGTATTAGAGGGGACAGGCAGCCCCAGCATTTT. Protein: CASSIRGDRQPQHF.

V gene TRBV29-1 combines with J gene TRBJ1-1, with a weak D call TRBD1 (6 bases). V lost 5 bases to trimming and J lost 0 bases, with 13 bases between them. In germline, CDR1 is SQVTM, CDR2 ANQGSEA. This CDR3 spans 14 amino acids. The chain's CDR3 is CSVQSDSLNTEAFF. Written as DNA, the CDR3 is TGCAGCGTTCAGTCGGACAGCCTGAACACTGAAGCTTTCTTT.

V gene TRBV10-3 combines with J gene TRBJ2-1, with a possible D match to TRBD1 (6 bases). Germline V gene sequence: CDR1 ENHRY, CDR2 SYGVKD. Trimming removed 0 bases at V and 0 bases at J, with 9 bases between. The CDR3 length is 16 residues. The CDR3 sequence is CAISESRGSSYNEQFF. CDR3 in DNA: TGTGCCATCAGTGAGTCCAGGGGAAGCTCCTACAATGAGCAGTTCTTC.

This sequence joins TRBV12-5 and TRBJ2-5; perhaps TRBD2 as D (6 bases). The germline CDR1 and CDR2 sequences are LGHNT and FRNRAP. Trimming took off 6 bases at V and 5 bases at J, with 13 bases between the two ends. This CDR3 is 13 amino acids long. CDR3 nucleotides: TGTGCTAGTGGCCATGGGGGGAGTGAGACCCAGTACTTC. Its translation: CASGHGGSETQYF.

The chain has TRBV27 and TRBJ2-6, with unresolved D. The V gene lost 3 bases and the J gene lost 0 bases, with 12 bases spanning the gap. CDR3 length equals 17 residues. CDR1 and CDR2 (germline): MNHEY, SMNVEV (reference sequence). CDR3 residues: CASSFGQSNSGANVLTF. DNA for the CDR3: TGTGCCAGCAGTTTCGGCCAATCTAACTCTGGGGCCAACGTCCTGACTTTC.

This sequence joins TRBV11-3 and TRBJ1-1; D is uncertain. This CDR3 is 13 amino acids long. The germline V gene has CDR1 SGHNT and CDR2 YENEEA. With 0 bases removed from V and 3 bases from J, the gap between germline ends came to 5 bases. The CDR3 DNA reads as TGTGCCAGCAGCTTAGATTTCGACACTGAAGCTTTCTTT. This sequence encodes CASSLDFDTEAFF.

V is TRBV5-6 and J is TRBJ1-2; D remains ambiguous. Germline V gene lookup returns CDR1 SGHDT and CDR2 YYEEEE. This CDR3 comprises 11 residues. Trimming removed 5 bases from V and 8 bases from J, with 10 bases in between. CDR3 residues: CASRQAGGYTF. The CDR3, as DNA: TGTGCCAGCAGGCAAGCTGGGGGCTACACCTTC.

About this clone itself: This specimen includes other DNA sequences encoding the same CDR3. CDR3 sequence: CASSLAGTGELFF. CDR3 coding DNA: TGTGCCAGCAGCTTAGCGGGTACCGGGGAGCTGTTTTTT. The V gene is TRBV11-2, the J gene TRBJ2-2; D is uncertain. The germline CDR1 and CDR2 sequences are SGHAT and FQNNGV. The CDR3 covers 13 residues. The V end lost 1 base, the J end lost 5 bases, and 5 bases lay between the germline ends.

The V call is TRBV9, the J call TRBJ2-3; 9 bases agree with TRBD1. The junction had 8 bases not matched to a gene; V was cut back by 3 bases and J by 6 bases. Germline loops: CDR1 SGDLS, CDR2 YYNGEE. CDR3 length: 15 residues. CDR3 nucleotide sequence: TGTGCCAGCAGCGCCCCAGCGACAGGGGGGGATACGCAGTATTTT. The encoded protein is CASSAPATGGDTQYF.